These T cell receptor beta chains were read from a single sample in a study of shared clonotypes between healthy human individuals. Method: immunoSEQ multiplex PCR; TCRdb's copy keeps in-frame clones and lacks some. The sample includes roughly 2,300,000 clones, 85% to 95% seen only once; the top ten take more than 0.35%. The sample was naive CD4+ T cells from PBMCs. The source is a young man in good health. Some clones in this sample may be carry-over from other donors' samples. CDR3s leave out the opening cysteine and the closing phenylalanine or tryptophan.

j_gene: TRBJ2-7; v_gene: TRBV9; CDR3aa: ASSPPGSGTYEQY
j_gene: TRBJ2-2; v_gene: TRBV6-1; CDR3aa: ASRVQTSAGELF
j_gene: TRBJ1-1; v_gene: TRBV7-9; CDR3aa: ASSSKDPGTEAF
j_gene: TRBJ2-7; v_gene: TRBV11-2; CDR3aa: ASSFRVRGGNHHEQY
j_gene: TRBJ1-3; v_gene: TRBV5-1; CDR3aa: ASSLQGLLSGNTIY
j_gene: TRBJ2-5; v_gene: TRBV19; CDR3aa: ASSPRVRQETQY
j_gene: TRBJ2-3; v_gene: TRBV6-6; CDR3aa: ASGAAGGPTDTQY
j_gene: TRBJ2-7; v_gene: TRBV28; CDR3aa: ASSSRAYEQY
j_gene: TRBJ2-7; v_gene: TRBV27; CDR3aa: ASRTRDLAGAHEQY
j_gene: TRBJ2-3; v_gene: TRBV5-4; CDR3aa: ASSLGFSSTDTQY
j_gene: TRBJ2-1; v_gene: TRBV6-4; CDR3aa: ASSEGDRTYNEQF
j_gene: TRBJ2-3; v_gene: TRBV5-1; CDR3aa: ASSLETSTQY
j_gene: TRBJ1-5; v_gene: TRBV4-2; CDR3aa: ASSQDRRSGQPQH
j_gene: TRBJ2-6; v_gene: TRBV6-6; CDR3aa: ASRLTTGSGANVLT
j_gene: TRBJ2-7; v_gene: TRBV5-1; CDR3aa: ASSPRADSYEQY
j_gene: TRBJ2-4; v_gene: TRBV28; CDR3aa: ANSPPFTELAKNIQY
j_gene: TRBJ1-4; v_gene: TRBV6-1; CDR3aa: ASSASGFNEKLF
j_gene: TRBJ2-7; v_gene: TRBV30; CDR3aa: AWSGPAGGLYEQY
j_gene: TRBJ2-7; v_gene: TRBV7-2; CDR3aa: ASSLLDSRLYEQY
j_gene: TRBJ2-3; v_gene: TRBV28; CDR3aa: ASSLQWTDTQY
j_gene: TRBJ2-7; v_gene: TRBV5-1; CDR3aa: ASSLAGNPYEQY
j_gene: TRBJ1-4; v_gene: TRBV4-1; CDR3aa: ASSQARVGTNEKLF
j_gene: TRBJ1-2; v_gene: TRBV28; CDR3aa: ASSLTSSGYT
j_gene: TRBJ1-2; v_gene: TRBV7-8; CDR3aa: ASSSVSDGYT
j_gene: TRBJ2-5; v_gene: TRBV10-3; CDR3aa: ATSIPEKETQY
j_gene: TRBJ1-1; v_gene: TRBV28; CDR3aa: ASRIDRETEAF
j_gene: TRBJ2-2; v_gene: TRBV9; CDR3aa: ASSTPTNTGELF
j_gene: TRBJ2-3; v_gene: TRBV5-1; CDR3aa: ASSFGGTVTDTQY
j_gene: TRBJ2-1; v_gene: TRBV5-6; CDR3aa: ASSLGGLSSYNEQF
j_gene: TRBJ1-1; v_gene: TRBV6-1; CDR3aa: ASSEGGQGNTEAF
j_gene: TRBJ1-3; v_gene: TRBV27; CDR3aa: ASSRVSGNTIY
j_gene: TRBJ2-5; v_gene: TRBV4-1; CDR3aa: ASSQALPGLLGEETQY
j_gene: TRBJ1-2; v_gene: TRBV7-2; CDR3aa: ASSRTTTGAGNYGYT
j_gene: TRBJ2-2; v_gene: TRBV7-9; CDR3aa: ASRFRARNTGELF
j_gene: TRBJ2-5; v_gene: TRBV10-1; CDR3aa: ASSESSALTPATQY
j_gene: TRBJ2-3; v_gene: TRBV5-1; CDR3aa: ASSLGGPDTQY
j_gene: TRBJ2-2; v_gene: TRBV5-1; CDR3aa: ASRVTTVNTGELF
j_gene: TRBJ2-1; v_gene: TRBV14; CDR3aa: ASSQFRHNEQF
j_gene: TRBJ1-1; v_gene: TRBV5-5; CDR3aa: ASSFTGRTEAF
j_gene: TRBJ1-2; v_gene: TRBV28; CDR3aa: AGSLGQGLGYT
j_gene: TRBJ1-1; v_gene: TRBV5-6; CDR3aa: ASSRLSRTEAF
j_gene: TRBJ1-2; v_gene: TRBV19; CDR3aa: ASQPAARGYGYT
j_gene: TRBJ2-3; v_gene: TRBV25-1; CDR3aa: ASSEYGDTQY
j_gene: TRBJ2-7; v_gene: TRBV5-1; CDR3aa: ASSLAVPRSEQY
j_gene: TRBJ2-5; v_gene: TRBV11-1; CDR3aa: ASSSTSAETQY
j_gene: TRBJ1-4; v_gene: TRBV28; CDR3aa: ASSSAPGKWSEKLF
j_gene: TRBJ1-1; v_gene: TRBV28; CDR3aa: ASSAGLQAF
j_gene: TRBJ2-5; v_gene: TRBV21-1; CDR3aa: ASTDRERAQETQY
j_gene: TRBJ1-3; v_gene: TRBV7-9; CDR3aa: ASGLPNRGLAGNTIY
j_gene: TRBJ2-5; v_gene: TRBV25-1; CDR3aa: ASQGQSQETQY
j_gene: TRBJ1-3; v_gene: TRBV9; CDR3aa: ASSVYDRGMDTIY
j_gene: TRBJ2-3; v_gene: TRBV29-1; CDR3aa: SVEVPASGSDTQY
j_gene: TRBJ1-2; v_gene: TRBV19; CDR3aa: ASSIGGDRYGYT
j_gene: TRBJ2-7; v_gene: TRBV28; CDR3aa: ASSSTSGRAYEQY
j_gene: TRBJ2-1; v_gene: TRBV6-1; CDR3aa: ASSEIVPGLGRDNEQF
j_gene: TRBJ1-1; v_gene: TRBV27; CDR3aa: ASKGTATIMNTEAF
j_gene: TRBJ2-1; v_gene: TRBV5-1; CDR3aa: ASSLLGREQF
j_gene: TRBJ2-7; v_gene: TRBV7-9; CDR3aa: ASSVTGFQQY
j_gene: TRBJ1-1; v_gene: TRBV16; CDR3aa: ASSHGRLNTEAF
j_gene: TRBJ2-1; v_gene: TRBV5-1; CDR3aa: ASSFKVQAAKTSGPYYNEQF